Each of the 27 T cell receptor beta chains below was sequenced from the same sample in a study of shared clonotypes between healthy human individuals. Terminally differentiated effector memory CD45RA+ cells were left out of the naive CD8 fraction, which was CD45RO-negative and positively selected for CCR7. The table came from immunoSEQ multiplex PCR; TCRdb's copy has only in-frame clones and leaves some out. The table lists about 2.1 million clones, roughly 91% of them singletons, with more than 1.5% in the top ten. The sequenced material came from naive CD8+ T cells from PBMCs. The receptors stem from a man younger than 35 in good health. Some clones in this sample may be carry-over from other donors' samples.

This clone has only a few counts. This sequence joins TRBV4-1 and TRBJ1-1, with D hard to call. The CDR3 is 15 amino acids. V was cut by 1 base and J by 0 bases, with 9 bases left in between. Germline V gene data show CDR1 as MGHRA and CDR2 as YSYEKL. CDR3: CASSQGREVNTEAFF. CDR3 bases: TGCGCCAGCAGCCAAGGTCGAGAGGTGAACACTGAAGCTTTCTTT.

The chain employs TRBV28 and TRBJ2-7; 8 bases are shared with TRBD1. Per germline, CDR1 MDHEN and CDR2 SYDVKM. The V gene end was trimmed by 3 bases and the J gene end by 1 base; junction bases not matched to a gene: 8. This CDR3 spans 16 amino acids. DNA for the CDR3: TGTGCCAGCAGTTTCGCCTCCGGGACAGGATCCTACGAGCAGTACTTC. The encoded protein is CASSFASGTGSYEQYF.

Worth noting for this clone: In the same sample, other DNA sequences code for this CDR3. J is TRBJ2-1 and V is TRBV15, with D perhaps matching TRBD2 (5 bases). The V gene lost 5 bases and the J gene lost 0 bases, with 11 bases spanning the gap. The CDR3 is 15 amino acids. From germline, CDR1 is LNHNV and CDR2 YYDKDF (reference sequence). CDR3 in DNA: TGTGCCACCAGCTCCGGTGGGAGCTCCTACAATGAGCAGTTCTTC. It is translated as CATSSGGSSYNEQFF.

V is TRBV2 and J is TRBJ1-5, with 7 bases that match TRBD1. The CDR3 totals 15 residues. Germline CDR1 and CDR2: SNHLY and FYNNEI. With V trimmed by 6 bases and J by 1 base, 6 bases remained unmatched. The CDR3 reads CASRRTGESNQPQHF. The CDR3 DNA follows: TGTGCCAGCAGGCGGACAGGAGAGAGCAATCAGCCCCAGCATTTT.

This clone was observed once. The V gene is TRBV27, the J gene TRBJ2-1, with 8 bases fitting TRBD1. The junction had 20 bases not matched to a gene; V was cut back by 4 bases and J by 6 bases. Germline assignment: CDR1 MNHEY and CDR2 SMNVEV (reference sequence). CDR3 size: 19 residues. CDR3 nucleotide sequence: TGTGCCAGCAGTTCCCGACAGGGGACCGGACTGGTCCCCCTCAATGAGCAGTTCTTC. Amino acids: CASSSRQGTGLVPLNEQFF.

The count of this clone is one. The chain links TRBV7-2 to TRBJ2-7; D uncertain. Deletions cut 5 bases from V and 4 bases from J, with 9 bases between. The CDR3 has 12 amino acids. CDR1 and CDR2 (germline): SGHTA, FQGNSA. CDR3 sequence (DNA): TGTGCCAGCAGCGACGGAAGTTACGAGCAGTACTTC. As protein: CASSDGSYEQYF.

The genes are TRBV10-3 and TRBJ2-1; TRBD2 agrees at 8 bases. CDR1 ENHRY and CDR2 SYGVKD come from the germline V gene. The CDR3 loop spans 16 amino acids. The J segment lost 6 bases and the V segment lost 0 bases, leaving 7 bases of the junction unmatched. The CDR3 sequence: CAISESSSSGSNEQFF. Here the CDR3 DNA reads TGTGCCATCAGTGAGTCGAGTTCCAGCGGGAGCAATGAGCAGTTCTTC.

CDR3 amino acids: CASSIGGEGEQFF. The CDR3 nucleotides read TGTGCCAGTAGTATAGGGGGGGAGGGTGAGCAGTTCTTC. The rearrangement uses TRBV19 and TRBJ2-1, with 7 bases fitting TRBD2. Germline values: CDR1 LNHDA, CDR2 SQIVND (reference sequence). V dropped 1 base and J dropped 9; count of bases not matched to a gene: 3. The CDR3 runs to 13 residues.

The rearrangement links TRBV30 to TRBJ2-1; the match to TRBD2 covers 7 bases. With 1 base clipped from V and 4 bases from J, the junction kept 7 bases outside the gene matches. This CDR3 is built from 15 residues. In germline, CDR1 is GTSNPN, CDR2 SVGIG (reference sequence). DNA of the CDR3: TGTGCCTGGAGTGACAGCGGGGCTCTATACAATGAGCAGTTCTTC. Protein sequence: CAWSDSGALYNEQFF.

The chain employs TRBV9 and TRBJ1-3; TRBD1 agrees at 8 bases. With V trimmed by 4 bases and J by 7 bases, 7 bases remained unmatched. The CDR3 contains 14 residues. Germline CDR1 reads SGDLS; CDR2 reads YYNGEE. CDR3 loop: CASSLGQGGNTIYF. DNA for the CDR3: TGTGCCAGCAGCCTCGGACAGGGCGGGAACACCATATATTTT.

As DNA, the CDR3 is TGTGCCAGCAAGAAGACAGGGGCGAACACTGAAGCTTTCTTT. It translates to CASKKTGANTEAFF. This sequence joins TRBV2 and TRBJ1-1; 8 bases are a match to TRBD1. The CDR3 contains 14 residues. The V gene's germline CDR1 is SNHLY and CDR2 FYNNEI. With V trimmed by 7 bases and J by 1 base, 5 bases remained unmatched.

This chain links TRBV10-3 with TRBJ2-5; D is tentatively TRBD1 or TRBD2 (5 bases each). V gave up 8 bases and J gave up 5 bases, with 15 bases separating them. The CDR3 consists of 13 residues. Germline V gives CDR1 ENHRY, CDR2 SYGVKD. The CDR3 bases are TGTGCCATCCGGGGCGAATTGAAGGAGACCCAGTACTTC. Its translation is CAIRGELKETQYF.

The chain has TRBV5-8 and TRBJ2-7; TRBD2 aligns across 8 bases. Germline-derived CDR1 and CDR2 are SGHTS and YDEGEE. The CDR3 sequence is 13 residues long. V shed 5 bases, J shed 6 bases, and the junction held 7 bases outside the gene matches. The CDR3 reads CASRAGGFFEQYF. CDR3 bases: TGTGCCAGCAGGGCGGGAGGCTTTTTCGAGCAGTACTTC.

The chain joins TRBV2 to TRBJ2-7; D perhaps matches TRBD1 (5 bases). Germline loops: CDR1 SNHLY, CDR2 FYNNEI. V was clipped by 0 bases and J by 7 bases, with 16 bases between them. This CDR3 spans 15 amino acids. CDR3 amino acids: CASSEAQGPTGEQYF. Written as DNA, the CDR3 is TGTGCCAGCAGTGAAGCGCAGGGCCCGACGGGTGAGCAGTACTTC.

As for this clone: The sample has other DNA sequences that encode this CDR3 too. The V call is TRBV19, the J call TRBJ1-1, with D unclear. The CDR3 has 13 residues. The V gene's germline CDR1 is LNHDA and CDR2 SQIVND (reference sequence). The V gene lost 3 bases and the J gene lost 1 base, with 6 bases spanning the gap. The DNA of the CDR3 is TGTGCCAGTAGTATGGGCCCGAACACTGAAGCTTTCTTT. Amino acids: CASSMGPNTEAFF.

V usage is TRBV20-1 and J usage is TRBJ2-4, with D maybe TRBD1 (5 bases). Germline loops: CDR1 DFQATT, CDR2 SNEGSKA (reference sequence). V lost 6 bases and J 13 bases, leaving 16 bases between the germline ends. CDR3 size: 11 residues. The CDR3 DNA is TGCAGTGCACTAAGGGGTATAGGACAGTACTTC. This codes for CSALRGIGQYF.

The gene calls are TRBV5-8 and TRBJ2-3; D is ambiguous. CDR3 length equals 16 residues. The V end lost 0 bases, the J end lost 2 bases, and 13 bases lay between the germline ends. From germline, CDR1 is SGHTS and CDR2 YDEGEE. For the CDR3, the DNA is TGTGCCAGCAGCTTGGGCCAGGCGTCCTTCACAGATACGCAGTATTTT. It translates to CASSLGQASFTDTQYF.

The CDR3 sequence is CASSPPEGDRREQYF. The CDR3 DNA is TGTGCCAGCTCACCACCAGAAGGGGACCGTCGGGAGCAGTACTTC. The J gene is TRBJ2-7, the V gene TRBV18; possibly TRBD1 or TRBD2 for D (5 bases each). V dropped 0 bases and J dropped 7 bases, with 16 bases sitting between them. Germline lookup yields CDR1 KGHSH and CDR2 LQKENI. The CDR3 length is 15 residues.

This chain uses TRBV9 with TRBJ1-5; D gene unclear. Per the germline V gene, CDR1 is SGDLS and CDR2 is YYNGEE. Trimming took off 3 bases at V and 2 bases at J, with 9 bases between the two ends. The CDR3 sequence is 14 residues long. CDR3 nucleotides: TGTGCCAGCAGCGAGTTCGGGGGCAATCAGCCCCAGCATTTT. It translates to CASSEFGGNQPQHF.

The V and J genes are TRBV13 and TRBJ2-1; D unclear. V lost 5 bases and J lost 8, with 10 bases in between. Germline V CDR1 and CDR2: PRHDT, FYEKMQ (reference sequence). CDR3 length equals 12 residues. The CDR3 spells CASSQSSDEQFF. Here the CDR3 DNA reads TGTGCCAGCAGCCAATCTAGTGATGAGCAGTTCTTC.

The chain employs TRBV27 and TRBJ2-7; 9 bases agree with TRBD1. With V trimmed by 3 bases and J by 7 bases, 7 bases remained unmatched. Germline V gene sequence: CDR1 MNHEY, CDR2 SMNVEV (reference sequence). This CDR3 is 14 amino acids long. CDR3: CASSLYGQGHEQYF. The CDR3 nucleotides are TGTGCCAGCAGTTTGTATGGACAGGGGCATGAGCAGTACTTC.

This clone has just one count. Other DNA sequences within the sample encode an identical CDR3. The chain has TRBV11-2 and TRBJ2-7; D unresolved. Looked up from germline, CDR1 is SGHAT and CDR2 is FQNNGV. CDR3 length: 13 residues. Deletions cut 2 bases from V and 1 base from J, with 6 bases between. CDR3 sequence (DNA): TGTGCCAGCAGCTTATATGGGTCCTACGAGCAGTACTTC. Its translation: CASSLYGSYEQYF.

This chain uses TRBV4-1 with TRBJ2-7, with 8 positions matching TRBD1. Germline CDR1 and CDR2: MGHRA and YSYEKL. J was trimmed by 7 bases and V by 0 bases; bases with no gene match: 11. The CDR3 length is 16 residues. The CDR3 DNA is TGCGCCAGCAGCCAAGAAGGTCGGCAGGGGGCAAGGGAGCAGTACTTC. Protein sequence: CASSQEGRQGAREQYF.

The rearrangement links TRBV29-1 to TRBJ2-7; TRBD1 matches at 7 bases. The CDR3 is 14 amino acids. V lost 2 bases to trimming and J lost 4 bases; unmatched junction nucleotides: 8. From germline, CDR1 is SQVTM and CDR2 ANQGSEA. In nucleotides, the CDR3 is TGCAGCGTTGAAATGGGACAGACTAAATACGAGCAGTACTTC. Its translation: CSVEMGQTKYEQYF.

This chain joins TRBV19 and TRBJ2-5; D gene ambiguous. V was cut by 9 bases and J by 7 bases, with 15 bases left in between. This CDR3 has 12 residues. CDR1 is LNHDA, CDR2 SQIVND, per germline (reference sequence). CDR3 amino acids: CASRHPWGTQYF. The CDR3 DNA follows: TGTGCCAGCAGACACCCTTGGGGGACCCAGTACTTC.

J is TRBJ2-2 and V is TRBV6-1, with D possibly being TRBD2 (6 bases). In germline, CDR1 is MNHNS, CDR2 SASEGT. V was clipped by 1 base and J by 6 bases, with 15 bases between them. The CDR3 has 16 residues. The CDR3 region is CASSEVKRAGAGELFF. Written as DNA, the CDR3 is TGTGCCAGCAGTGAAGTTAAGCGGGCTGGAGCCGGGGAGCTGTTTTTT.

Of note for this clone: The same CDR3 is also encoded by other DNA sequences in this sample. The chain links TRBV28 to TRBJ2-7, with TRBD1 identical over 9 bases. V gave up 8 bases and J gave up 4 bases; unmatched junction bases: 3. The CDR3 has 12 residues. The germline CDR1 and CDR2 sequences are MDHEN and SYDVKM. The CDR3 nucleotides are TGTGCCAGCGAGGGACAGGGTTACGAGCAGTACTTC. This codes for CASEGQGYEQYF.